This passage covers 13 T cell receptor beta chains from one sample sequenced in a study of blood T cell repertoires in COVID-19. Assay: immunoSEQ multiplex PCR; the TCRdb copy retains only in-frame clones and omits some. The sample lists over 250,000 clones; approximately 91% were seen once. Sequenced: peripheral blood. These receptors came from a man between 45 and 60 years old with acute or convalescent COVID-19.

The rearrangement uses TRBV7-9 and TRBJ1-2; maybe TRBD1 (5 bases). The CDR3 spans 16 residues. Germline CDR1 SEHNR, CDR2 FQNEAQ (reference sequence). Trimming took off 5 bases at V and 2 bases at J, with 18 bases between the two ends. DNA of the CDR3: TGTGCCAGCAGCCCCCTGGAGGGGTCCCCAAACTATGGCTACACCTTC. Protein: CASSPLEGSPNYGYTF.

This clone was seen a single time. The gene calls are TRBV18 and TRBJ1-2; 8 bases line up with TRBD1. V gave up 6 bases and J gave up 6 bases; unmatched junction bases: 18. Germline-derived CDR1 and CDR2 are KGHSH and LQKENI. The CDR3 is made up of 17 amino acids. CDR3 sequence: CASSQITPQQGVNGYTF. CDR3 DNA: TGTGCCAGCTCCCAGATTACCCCCCAACAGGGGGTTAATGGCTACACCTTC.

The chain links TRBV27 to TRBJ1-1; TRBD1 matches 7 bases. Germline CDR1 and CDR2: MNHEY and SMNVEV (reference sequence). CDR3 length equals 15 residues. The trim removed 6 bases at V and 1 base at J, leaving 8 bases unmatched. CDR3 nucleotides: TGTGCCAGCAGCGCCCTGGGACAGACGAACACTGAAGCTTTCTTT. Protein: CASSALGQTNTEAFF.

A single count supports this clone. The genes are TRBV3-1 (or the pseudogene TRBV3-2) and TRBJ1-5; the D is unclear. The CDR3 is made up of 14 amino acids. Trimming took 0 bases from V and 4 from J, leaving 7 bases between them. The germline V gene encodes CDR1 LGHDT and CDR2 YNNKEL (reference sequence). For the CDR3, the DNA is TGTGCCAGCAGCCAAGATGTCAGGAATCAGCCCCAGCATTTT. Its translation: CASSQDVRNQPQHF.

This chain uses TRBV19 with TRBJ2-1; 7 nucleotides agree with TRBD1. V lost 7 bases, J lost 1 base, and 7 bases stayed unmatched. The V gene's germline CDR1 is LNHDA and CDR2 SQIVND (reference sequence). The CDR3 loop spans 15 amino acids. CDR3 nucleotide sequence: TGTGCCAGTACCAGACCGGGACAGTCCTACAATGAGCAGTTCTTC. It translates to CASTRPGQSYNEQFF.

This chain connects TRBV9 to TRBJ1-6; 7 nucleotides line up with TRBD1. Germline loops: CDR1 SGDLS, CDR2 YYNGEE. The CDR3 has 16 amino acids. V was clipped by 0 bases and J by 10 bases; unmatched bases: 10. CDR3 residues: CASSVGSQRGRSPLHF. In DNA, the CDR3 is TGTGCCAGCAGCGTAGGGTCCCAAAGGGGGCGATCACCCCTCCACTTT.

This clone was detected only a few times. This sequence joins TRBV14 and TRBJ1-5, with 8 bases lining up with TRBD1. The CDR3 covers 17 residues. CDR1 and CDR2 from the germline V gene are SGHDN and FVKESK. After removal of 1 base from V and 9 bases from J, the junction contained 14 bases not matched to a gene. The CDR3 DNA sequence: TGTGCCAGCAGCCAAGGCTTCGGCAGGGGGCCCTCCAGGCCCCAGCATTTT. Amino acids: CASSQGFGRGPSRPQHF.

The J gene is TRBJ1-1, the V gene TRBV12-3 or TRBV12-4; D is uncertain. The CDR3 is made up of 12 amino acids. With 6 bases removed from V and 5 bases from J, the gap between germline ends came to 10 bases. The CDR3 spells CASRTRWTEAFF. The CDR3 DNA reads TGTGCCAGCAGGACTCGGTGGACTGAAGCTTTCTTT.

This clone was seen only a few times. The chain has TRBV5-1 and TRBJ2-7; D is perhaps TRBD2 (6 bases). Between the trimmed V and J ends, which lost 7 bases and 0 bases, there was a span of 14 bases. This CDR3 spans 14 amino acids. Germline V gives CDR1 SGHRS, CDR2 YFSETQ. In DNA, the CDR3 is TGCGCCAGCGGGCAGGGAGGAGACTCCTACGAGCAGTACTTC. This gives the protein CASGQGGDSYEQYF. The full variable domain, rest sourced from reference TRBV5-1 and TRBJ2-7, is KAGVTQTPRYLIKTRGQQVTLSCSPISGHRSVSWYQQTPGQGLQFLFEYFSETQRNKGNFPGRFSGRQFSNSRSEMNVSTLELGDSALYLCASGQGGDSYEQYFGPGTRLTVT.

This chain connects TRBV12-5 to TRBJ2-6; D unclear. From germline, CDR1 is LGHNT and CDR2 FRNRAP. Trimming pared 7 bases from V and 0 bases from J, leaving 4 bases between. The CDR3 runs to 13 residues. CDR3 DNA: TGTGCTAGTGTCCACTCTGGGGCCAACGTCCTGACTTTC. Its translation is CASVHSGANVLTF. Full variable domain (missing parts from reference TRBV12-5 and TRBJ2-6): DARVTQTPRHKVTEMGQEVTMRCQPILGHNTVFWYRQTMMQGLELLAYFRNRAPLDDSGMPKDRFSAEMPDATLATLKIQPSEPRDSAVYFCASVHSGANVLTFGAGSRLTVL.

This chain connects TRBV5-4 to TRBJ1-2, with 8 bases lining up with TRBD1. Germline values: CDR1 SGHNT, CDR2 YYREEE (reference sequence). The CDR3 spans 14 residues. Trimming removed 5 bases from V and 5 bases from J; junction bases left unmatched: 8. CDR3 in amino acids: CASSFGQGRYGYTF. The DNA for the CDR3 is TGTGCCAGCAGTTTTGGACAGGGCCGATATGGCTACACCTTC.

The CDR3 loop is CASSLRRAAATQYF. In DNA, the CDR3 is TGTGCCAGCAGCTTGAGGAGGGCCGCAGCGACCCAGTACTTC. The rearrangement links TRBV6-5 to TRBJ2-5; D is possibly TRBD2 (6 bases). Trimming removed 6 bases from V and 7 bases from J, with 18 bases in between. Germline assignment: CDR1 MNHEY and CDR2 SVGAGI. The CDR3 runs 14 residues.

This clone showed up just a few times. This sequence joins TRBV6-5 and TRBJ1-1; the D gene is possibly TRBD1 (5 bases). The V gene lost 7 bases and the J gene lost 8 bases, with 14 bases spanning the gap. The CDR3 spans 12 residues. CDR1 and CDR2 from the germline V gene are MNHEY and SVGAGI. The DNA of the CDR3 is TGTGCCAGCACCTCCTGGGGGAGGGAAGCTTTCTTT. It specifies CASTSWGREAFF.